These T cell receptor beta chains were read from a single sample in a study of cytomegalovirus exposure and HLA in healthy donors. Method: immunoSEQ multiplex PCR; TCRdb's copy keeps in-frame clones and lacks some. The data hold 190,000 or so clones, with 80% to 85% observed a single time. Source material: PBMCs. Receptors were obtained from a woman aged 50 to 60 in good health and CMV-seropositive. The conserved cysteine and the conserved F or W are not part of the CDR3 here. The D gene is left open where the match is weak.

J | V | D | CDR3
TRBJ1-4 | TRBV18 | NA | ASSPYRSEVTTNEKLF
TRBJ2-1 | TRBV7-3 | TRBD2 | ASSSGDGLAEQF
TRBJ2-5 | TRBV5-1 | NA | ASSPGHQETQY
TRBJ2-1 | TRBV2 | TRBD2 | ASSSRTSGSSYNEQF
TRBJ1-4 | TRBV28 | TRBD1 | ASSAGTEENEKLF
TRBJ1-4 | TRBV5-6 | NA | ASSLDSNEKLF
TRBJ2-3 | TRBV10-2 | NA | ASSEPPGNTQY
TRBJ2-7 | TRBV30 | TRBD1 | AWSVTGGEQY
TRBJ1-2 | TRBV7-9 | NA | ASSHNLGLTDLNYGYT
TRBJ2-1 | TRBV2 | NA | ASSGFNEQF
TRBJ1-6 | TRBV7-9 | NA | ASSVHRDNSPLH
TRBJ2-5 | TRBV7-8 | TRBD2 | ASSLALGLKETQY
TRBJ1-1 | TRBV6-4 | NA | ASSDSRGKAF
TRBJ2-3 | TRBV6-5 | NA | ASSYGALRTDTQY
TRBJ2-1 | TRBV2 | TRBD1 | ASHRTGGYNEQF
TRBJ1-6 | TRBV11-2 | NA | ASSTWGQSPLH
TRBJ2-3 | TRBV2 | TRBD2 | ASSAGLTSGGTDTQY
TRBJ2-6 | TRBV7-6 | NA | ASSLSPGEISGANVLT
TRBJ2-7 | TRBV7-2 | TRBD1 | ASSAAVGTGVYEQY
TRBJ1-1 | TRBV6-4 | NA | ASSDSVTQNTEAF
TRBJ1-2 | TRBV11-2 | TRBD1 | ASSSPRQGFYGYT
TRBJ2-4 | TRBV5-1 | TRBD2 | ASSSNRGGENIQY
TRBJ1-2 | TRBV6-1 | TRBD1 | ASSEPGTGEVGYT
TRBJ2-7 | TRBV9 | TRBD1 | ASSPTGTGDYEQY
TRBJ1-4 | TRBV6-5 | NA | ASSYVSTGREKLF
TRBJ1-4 | TRBV1 | NA | TSSHAGGEGEKLF
TRBJ1-1 | TRBV7-2 | TRBD1 | ASSTRQGGTEAF
TRBJ2-3 | TRBV7-2 | TRBD1 | ACKGARNADTQY
TRBJ2-3 | TRBV29-1 | NA | SVLHQAFAHDTQY
TRBJ2-1 | TRBV5-4 | TRBD2 | ASSAGLAGESEQF
TRBJ2-7 | TRBV7-9 | NA | ASSYQRVDGPVLYEQY
TRBJ2-7 | TRBV6-6 | TRBD1 | ASWTGSSYEQY
TRBJ2-7 | TRBV5-6 | NA | ASSRQTYEQY
TRBJ1-2 | TRBV6-5 | TRBD1 | ASSKNRGEYGYT
TRBJ2-1 | TRBV5-1 | NA | ASIRSLEPTYNEQF
TRBJ1-5 | TRBV6-5 | TRBD1 | ASSQQGYGSQH
NA | TRBV10-2 | TRBD2 | ASSLPGGEGEQY
TRBJ2-7 | TRBV6-5 | TRBD1 | ASSYEGAGYEQY
TRBJ2-7 | TRBV7-9 | NA | ASSLGGSGYEQY